The 9 T cell receptor beta chains given below trace back to one sample, sequenced in a study of blood T cell repertoires in COVID-19. Produced via immunoSEQ multiplex PCR; TCRdb's table is partial and in-frame only. The sample includes 260,000 or so clones, 70% to 90% of them seen just once. Sequenced input: PBMCs or T cells enriched from blood (not recorded which). These receptors were collected from a man aged 18 to 29 who had recovered from COVID-19.

DNA of the CDR3: TGTGCCAGTTCCAGAGCCAGGGAATCCAATGAGCAGTTCTTC. Protein product: CASSRARESNEQFF. The chain has TRBV19 and TRBJ2-1; TRBD1 might be the D (5 bases). This CDR3 has 14 amino acids. The germline gives CDR1 LNHDA, CDR2 SQIVND (reference sequence). V shed 8 bases and J shed 6 bases, with 17 bases lying between them. Drawing the rest from reference TRBV19 and TRBJ2-1, the complete variable domain is DGGITQSPKYLFRKEGQNVTLSCEQNLNHDAMYWYRQDPGQGLRLIYYSQIVNDFQKGDIAEGYSVSREKKESFPLTVTSAQKNPTAFYLCASSRARESNEQFFGPGTRLTVL.

The chain combines TRBV29-1 with TRBJ1-6, with D unresolved. The CDR3 contains 15 residues. The germline V gene has CDR1 SQVTM and CDR2 ANQGSEA. The ends were cut back, 0 bases at V and 2 bases at J, with 8 bases in the middle. CDR3 residues: CSVEDRNTYNSPLHF. The CDR3 coding sequence is TGCAGCGTTGAAGACAGAAATACCTATAATTCACCCCTCCACTTT. Complete variable domain (other parts from reference TRBV29-1 and TRBJ1-6): SAVISQKPSRDICQRGTSLTIQCQVDSQVTMMFWYRQQPGQSLTLIATANQGSEATYESGFVIDKFPISRPNLTFSTLTVSNMSPEDSSIYLCSVEDRNTYNSPLHFGNGTRLTVT.

The chain carries TRBV29-1 and TRBJ2-3; 10 positions agree with TRBD2. The CDR3 is 17 residues long. The V segment lost 5 bases and the J segment 0 bases; nucleotides outside the gene matches: 11. Germline V gene data show CDR1 as SQVTM and CDR2 as ANQGSEA. The CDR3 bases are TGCAGCGTTCCCAGAGACGGACTAGCGGCAAGCACAGATACGCAGTATTTT. Amino acids: CSVPRDGLAASTDTQYF.

The chain employs TRBV5-1 and TRBJ2-1; D is possibly TRBD1 (6 bases). V shed 1 base and J shed 8 bases, with 19 bases lying between them. Germline assignment: CDR1 SGHRS and CDR2 YFSETQ. The CDR3 consists of 16 residues. For the CDR3, the DNA is TGCGCCAGCAGCTTGTTAGCCAGGGGTAGTTCCGATGAGCAGTTCTTC. As protein: CASSLLARGSSDEQFF.

J is TRBJ1-2 and V is TRBV30; D ambiguous. Germline-derived CDR1 and CDR2 are GTSNPN and SVGIG (reference sequence). This CDR3 spans 17 amino acids. V was shortened by 6 bases and J by 5 bases, with 28 bases between the two germline ends. This CDR3 reads CACHHAGTSSRRYGYTF. The DNA of the CDR3 is TGTGCCTGCCACCACGCGGGCACAAGTAGCAGAAGGTATGGCTACACCTTC.

The chain uses TRBV15 and TRBJ2-1; TRBD1 matches at 7 bases. There are 15 residues in the CDR3. The V gene end was trimmed by 1 base and the J gene end by 7 bases; junction bases not matched to a gene: 7. The germline gives CDR1 LNHNV, CDR2 YYDKDF (reference sequence). DNA for the CDR3: TGTGCCACCAGCAGAGCCGGGACAGTCATAAATGAGCAGTTCTTC. Translation: CATSRAGTVINEQFF.

The V call is TRBV6-5, the J call TRBJ2-2; possible D gene TRBD2, 5 bases. The CDR3 has 14 residues. The V and J ends lost 8 bases and 3 bases respectively, with 13 bases between them. The V gene's germline CDR1 is MNHEY and CDR2 SVGAGI. The CDR3 DNA follows: TGTGCCAGCTCCCGGTCCGGGGACACCGGGGAGCTGTTTTTT. This gives the protein CASSRSGDTGELFF.

The chain links TRBV5-1 to TRBJ2-5; D is possibly TRBD1 (5 bases). V was shortened by 1 base and J by 3 bases, with 10 bases between the two germline ends. Germline V gives CDR1 SGHRS, CDR2 YFSETQ. The CDR3 covers 14 residues. The DNA of the CDR3 is TGCGCCAGCAGCTTGACAGGCTTTAAAGAGACCCAGTACTTC. It translates to CASSLTGFKETQYF.

Written as DNA, the CDR3 is TGCAGTGCTTTAGCGGTGAATGAGCAGTTCTTC. Translated, it gives CSALAVNEQFF. This rearrangement joins TRBV20-1 to TRBJ2-1, with D possibly being TRBD2 (6 bases). V lost 5 bases and J lost 7, with 9 bases in between. Germline V lookup: CDR1 DFQATT, CDR2 SNEGSKA (reference sequence). The CDR3 spans 11 residues.